The sequence of this T cell receptor (beta chain) was determined in a study of T cells after somatic rescue of genetic block. This clone has more than one count but fewer than ten. The CDR3 consists of 17 residues. V gave up 3 bases and J gave up 1 base; unmatched junction bases: 6. Per the germline V gene, CDR1 is MGHRA and CDR2 is YSYEKL. Profiling relied on immunoSEQ multiplex PCR, and the TCRdb table lists in-frame clones only, not all of them. The profile shows 12,000 to 15,000 clones, about three quarters of them singletons. The material sequenced was peripheral blood mononuclear cells (PBMCs). This sequence originates from a boy between 10 and 17 years old. The chain joins TRBV4-1 to TRBJ2-3; 11 nucleotides match TRBD2. This chain's CDR3 is CASSQGSLAGGTDTQYF. The DNA for the CDR3 is TGCGCCAGCAGCCAGGGTTCACTAGCGGGGGGCACAGATACGCAGTATTTT.